This T cell receptor (beta chain) was recorded in a study of blood T cell repertoires in COVID-19. Study details: COVID-19 samples, acute and convalescent, were from the United States, Italy and Spain. In each case, the material was cDNA or gDNA derived from T cells, B-cell-depleted T cells, or PBMCs.

The J segment lost 9 bases and the V segment lost 4 bases, leaving 10 bases of the junction unmatched. CDR1 and CDR2 (germline): MNHEY, SVGAGI. CDR3 length: 15 amino acids. In the authors' methods: Scientists estimated how many nucleated cells there were by amplifying reference gene primers. The method was immunoSEQ multiplex PCR; TCRdb's version includes in-frame clones alone and lacks a portion of them. That table is the source of V, J and clone size, and D and trimming were worked out from the DNA. Found here are about 280,000 clones, less than 90% of them singletons; the top ten hold about 14%. Sequencing was performed on peripheral blood. This chain connects TRBV6-5 to TRBJ1-2, with TRBD1 matching 11 bases. This TCR came from a human donor in a cohort sampled during active COVID-19. CDR3 bases: TGTGCCAGCAGTTCGCAAGGGACAGGGGGACTCCGCTACACCTTC. Encoded protein: CASSSQGTGGLRYTF.